The 15 T cell receptor beta chains given below trace back to one sample, sequenced in a study of blood T cell repertoires in COVID-19 (dated by TCRdb to between 2020 and 2021). Receptor amplification or capture employed the immunoSEQ multiplex PCR assay. The clones in this table, taken by TCRdb from immuneACCESS, are in-frame only. Not every clone is retained; where verified, under half of the shortfall comes from an unresolved V gene, and the cause of the rest is unknown. The sample table shows 200,000 to 250,000 clones, and about 80% are seen once. Jointly, the top ten make up 1.5% to 2% of the sample. The source material was PBMCs or T cells enriched from blood (not recorded which). The source is a man in his 60s who had recovered from COVID-19.

The rearrangement links TRBV6-5 to TRBJ2-7, with a weak D call TRBD1 (6 bases). The CDR3 is 16 residues long. The germline CDR1 and CDR2 sequences are MNHEY and SVGAGI. Trimming removed 0 bases from V and 2 bases from J, with 14 bases in between. CDR3 nucleotide sequence: TGTGCCAGCAGTTACTCGAAGAACAGGGTGGCCTACGAGCAGTACTTC. Its translation is CASSYSKNRVAYEQYF.

As concerns this clone: The same CDR3 can be traced to other DNA sequences in this sample. This rearrangement joins TRBV18 to TRBJ2-1; 13 nucleotides agree with TRBD2. The CDR3 sequence is 16 residues long. The trim removed 3 bases at V and 5 bases at J, leaving 4 bases unmatched. From germline, CDR1 is KGHSH and CDR2 LQKENI. DNA of the CDR3: TGTGCCAGCTCACCCACGGGACTAGCGGGGAACAATGAGCAGTTCTTC. It yields the protein CASSPTGLAGNNEQFF.

This sequence joins TRBV19 and TRBJ1-6, with TRBD1 identical over 8 bases. J lost 10 bases, V lost 4 bases, and 9 bases had no gene match. The CDR3 totals 15 residues. In germline, CDR1 is LNHDA, CDR2 SQIVND (reference sequence). The CDR3 sequence is CASSTQRQGKSPLHF. The CDR3 DNA is TGTGCCAGTAGTACCCAAAGACAGGGGAAATCACCCCTCCACTTT.

This chain uses TRBV2 with TRBJ2-3; D is possibly TRBD1 (5 bases). The CDR3 consists of 15 residues. Germline-derived CDR1 and CDR2 are SNHLY and FYNNEI. V was clipped by 6 bases and J by 0 bases, with 13 bases between them. The CDR3 protein is CASRAWGLSTDTQYF. The CDR3 nucleotides are TGTGCCAGCAGGGCCTGGGGCCTAAGCACAGATACGCAGTATTTT.

This chain uses TRBV5-1 with TRBJ2-3, with 7 nucleotides matching TRBD2. The V segment lost 0 bases and the J segment 0 bases; nucleotides outside the gene matches: 4. This CDR3 spans 16 amino acids. The germline V gene encodes CDR1 SGHRS and CDR2 YFSETQ. CDR3 coding DNA: TGCGCCAGCAGCTTGGCCCTAGCGGCTAGCACAGATACGCAGTATTTT. This gives the protein CASSLALAASTDTQYF.

V is TRBV10-3 and J is TRBJ1-1; 8 bases align to TRBD1. The CDR3 loop spans 13 amino acids. V gave up 6 bases and J gave up 5 bases; unmatched junction bases: 5. Germline V gives CDR1 ENHRY, CDR2 SYGVKD. The CDR3 reads CAIRGTGDTEAFF. CDR3 nucleotides: TGTGCCATCAGGGGGACAGGCGATACTGAAGCTTTCTTT.

Only one count was recorded for this clone. CDR3 loop: CASSYAAADTQYF. CDR3 DNA: TGTGCCAGCAGCTATGCAGCGGCAGATACGCAGTATTTT. The chain employs TRBV7-2 and TRBJ2-3; TRBD2 might be the D (5 bases). V shed 4 bases and J shed 4 bases, with 9 bases lying between them. CDR3 length: 13 amino acids. In germline, CDR1 is SGHTA, CDR2 FQGNSA.

This chain links TRBV24-1 with TRBJ1-2; 8 bases fit TRBD1. The trim removed 4 bases at V and 7 bases at J, leaving 7 bases unmatched. This CDR3 is 14 amino acids long. Looked up from germline, CDR1 is KGHDR and CDR2 is SFDVKD. The CDR3: CATSDSRTGPGYTF. CDR3 sequence (DNA): TGTGCCACCAGTGACTCCCGGACAGGGCCTGGCTACACCTTC.

The V call is TRBV5-1, the J call TRBJ2-1; TRBD1 aligns across 9 bases. The V segment lost 1 base and the J segment 4 bases; nucleotides outside the gene matches: 9. The CDR3 sequence is 17 residues long. The germline V gene has CDR1 SGHRS and CDR2 YFSETQ. CDR3 protein: CASSLTPMGQGYNEQFF. As DNA, the CDR3 is TGCGCCAGCAGCTTGACCCCTATGGGACAGGGATACAATGAGCAGTTCTTC.

This chain uses TRBV5-1 with TRBJ2-3, with D possibly TRBD2 on 5 matching bases. The CDR3 has 14 amino acids. Trimming took 0 bases from V and 5 from J, leaving 10 bases between them. The germline CDR1 and CDR2 sequences are SGHRS and YFSETQ. DNA for the CDR3: TGCGCCAGCAGCTTGGCTACCGAGGGAGATACGCAGTATTTT. Amino acid sequence: CASSLATEGDTQYF.

In its sample, this clone was seen once. The genes are TRBV5-5 and TRBJ2-7, with D unclear. The CDR3 has 14 amino acids. With 1 base removed from V and 0 bases from J, the gap between germline ends came to 8 bases. Germline V gives CDR1 SGHKS, CDR2 YYEKEE (reference sequence). CDR3 residues: CASSLSRSSYEQYF. Here the CDR3 DNA reads TGTGCCAGCAGCTTGAGTAGGAGCTCCTACGAGCAGTACTTC. The full variable domain, its missing parts supplied by reference TRBV5-5 and TRBJ2-7, is DAGVTQSPTHLIKTRGQQVTLRCSPISGHKSVSWYQQVLGQGPQFIFQYYEKEERGRGNFPDRFSARQFPNYSSELNVNALLLGDSALYLCASSLSRSSYEQYFGPGTRLTVT.

This clone was seen once. The chain couples TRBV27 to TRBJ2-2; 10 bases map to TRBD1. Germline CDR1 is MNHEY and CDR2 is SMNVEV (reference sequence). This CDR3 has 16 amino acids. After removal of 5 bases from V and 5 bases from J, the junction contained 8 bases not matched to a gene. The CDR3 loop is CASSPRQGALTGELFF. The CDR3 DNA follows: TGTGCCAGCAGTCCTCGACAGGGGGCGCTGACCGGGGAGCTGTTTTTT.

V and J are TRBV5-6 and TRBJ1-3; 11 nucleotides align to TRBD1. J gave up 1 base and V 5 bases, and 8 bases lay outside the gene matches. This CDR3 has 17 residues. From germline, CDR1 is SGHDT and CDR2 YYEEEE. The CDR3 is CASSPSGQGASGNTIYF. The CDR3 DNA is TGTGCCAGCAGTCCCTCTGGACAGGGGGCTTCTGGAAACACCATATATTTT.

The chain has TRBV21-1 and TRBJ1-3. TRBV21-1 is termed a pseudogene. This CDR3 is 14 amino acids long. Written as DNA, the CDR3 is TGTGCCATCCCTCGGGGTATCTCTGGAAACACCATATATTTT. Residues: CAIPRGISGNTIYF.

This rearrangement joins TRBV19 to TRBJ1-6, with D uncertain. Germline V CDR1 and CDR2: LNHDA, SQIVND (reference sequence). V dropped 2 bases and J dropped 0 bases, with 11 bases sitting between them. This CDR3 region has 17 residues. This CDR3 reads CASSINSISSYNSPLHF. In DNA, the CDR3 is TGTGCCAGTAGTATAAACAGCATCAGCTCCTATAATTCACCCCTCCACTTT.